Following are 14 T cell receptor beta chains from one sample sequenced in a study of cytomegalovirus exposure and HLA in healthy donors. The study ran its PCR with 60 Vbeta and 13 Jbeta primers. Repertoires were generated with immunoSEQ multiplex PCR, while TCRdb's copy carries only in-frame clones and drops some. This table has about 130,000 clones, about 80% appearing once. Sequencing input: PBMCs. All receptors come from a man aged 45-65 years in good health and CMV-seronegative.

The gene calls are TRBV6-6 and TRBJ2-3; TRBD2 matches at 9 bases. The germline V gene has CDR1 MNHNY and CDR2 SVGAGI (reference sequence). Trimming took 2 bases from V and 1 from J; bases not matched to a gene: 1. CDR3 length: 15 amino acids. CDR3 region: CASSYGGRGTDTQYF. DNA for the CDR3: TGTGCCAGCAGTTACGGCGGGAGGGGCACAGATACGCAGTATTTT.

The chain links TRBV28 to TRBJ1-2; the D gene is possibly TRBD1 (6 bases). CDR3 length equals 13 residues. The V gene's germline CDR1 is MDHEN and CDR2 SYDVKM. V lost 9 bases and J lost 3, with 14 bases in between. The CDR3 DNA reads as TGTGCCAGTGGGGGGGGCGGAGACTATGGCTACACCTTC. It translates to CASGGGGDYGYTF.

In its sample, this clone was seen once. The chain recombines TRBV28 with TRBJ2-3; D is possibly TRBD2 (6 bases). The CDR3 is made up of 15 amino acids. V shed 3 bases and J shed 0 bases, with 10 bases lying between them. Germline V CDR1 and CDR2: MDHEN, SYDVKM. CDR3 DNA: TGTGCCAGCAGTTTGGCTAGCGCTAGCACAGATACGCAGTATTTT. Its protein is CASSLASASTDTQYF.

The V and J genes are TRBV28 and TRBJ2-1, with 15 bases fitting TRBD2. Trimming at V came to 5 bases and at J to 7 bases, leaving 6 bases not matched to a gene. The CDR3 totals 16 residues. Germline lookup yields CDR1 MDHEN and CDR2 SYDVKM. CDR3 DNA: TGTGCCAGCAGTCTAATCGGGACTAGCGGGAGGAATGAGCAGTTCTTC. Its protein product is CASSLIGTSGRNEQFF.

The J gene is TRBJ2-1, the V gene TRBV27, with 9 nucleotides matching TRBD2. Germline V gene data show CDR1 as MNHEY and CDR2 as SMNVEV (reference sequence). V was pared by 0 bases and J by 6 bases, with 6 bases of the junction left unmatched. The length of the CDR3 is 16 residues. The CDR3 loop reads CASSLSVTSGLNEQFF. The DNA for the CDR3 is TGTGCCAGCAGTTTATCGGTGACTAGCGGACTCAATGAGCAGTTCTTC.

The chain uses TRBV19 and TRBJ2-3; 7 bases are shared with TRBD1. The ends lost 5 bases at V and 2 bases at J; junction bases unmatched: 7. Germline CDR1 LNHDA, CDR2 SQIVND (reference sequence). This CDR3 comprises 15 residues. The CDR3 DNA sequence: TGTGCCAGTAGTGTAGGGACAGCTTCCACAGATACGCAGTATTTT. Amino acid sequence: CASSVGTASTDTQYF.

The chain has TRBV6-6 and TRBJ2-3; 11 bases line up with TRBD2. V gave up 7 bases and J gave up 0 bases; unmatched junction bases: 6. Germline V CDR1 and CDR2: MNHNY, SVGAGI (reference sequence). There are 16 residues in the CDR3. Here the CDR3 reads CASKQGLAASTDTQYF. The CDR3 nucleotides are TGTGCCAGCAAACAGGGACTAGCGGCTAGCACAGATACGCAGTATTTT.

Written as DNA, the CDR3 is TGTGCCAGTAGAGGACAGGGGAACTATGGCTACACCTTC. The encoded protein is CASRGQGNYGYTF. The chain combines TRBV19 with TRBJ1-2; 9 bases are a match to TRBD1. The CDR3 totals 13 residues. Germline values: CDR1 LNHDA, CDR2 SQIVND (reference sequence). Unmatched junction bases numbered 1, after V lost 6 bases and J lost 2 bases.

DNA for the CDR3: TGTGCCAGCAGCGCGGAGGGGTGGGCTAGCTGGGAGTACCAAGAGACCCAGTACTTC. Translating gives CASSAEGWASWEYQETQYF. The chain couples TRBV9 to TRBJ2-5; D possibly corresponds to TRBD2 (6 bases). Germline CDR1 and CDR2: SGDLS and YYNGEE. V lost 3 bases, J lost 0 bases, and 24 bases lay in between. This CDR3 spans 19 amino acids.

CDR3 nucleotide sequence: TGTGCCAGCAGTTACGGCCAGTACAATCAGCCCCAGCATTTT. Its translation: CASSYGQYNQPQHF. V gene TRBV6-6 combines with J gene TRBJ1-5; D gene ambiguous. V lost 2 bases and J lost 3, with 8 bases in between. CDR1 and CDR2 (germline): MNHNY, SVGAGI (reference sequence). CDR3 length equals 14 residues.

This clone was seen once. V and J are TRBV5-1 and TRBJ2-5, with TRBD2 identical over 13 bases. This CDR3 has 15 amino acids. Looked up from germline, CDR1 is SGHRS and CDR2 is YFSETQ. With V trimmed by 4 bases and J by 4 bases, 4 bases remained unmatched. CDR3 amino acids: CASSQGTSGTETQYF. The CDR3 nucleotides read TGCGCCAGCAGCCAAGGGACTAGCGGGACAGAGACCCAGTACTTC.

The genes are TRBV18 and TRBJ2-7, with 7 bases identical to TRBD1. The V gene end was trimmed by 1 base and the J gene end by 6 bases; junction bases not matched to a gene: 9. The germline gives CDR1 KGHSH, CDR2 LQKENI. This CDR3 contains 15 residues. The CDR3 region has the DNA TGTGCCAGCTCACCACAAATCAGCGAGGGGGCCGAGCAGTACTTC. This translates into CASSPQISEGAEQYF.

The gene calls are TRBV25-1 and TRBJ2-1; TRBD2 is a possible D gene (6 bases). Germline V gene lookup returns CDR1 MGHDK and CDR2 SYGVNS. Trimming pared 5 bases from V and 3 bases from J, leaving 14 bases between. This CDR3 region has 15 residues. The CDR3 DNA reads TGTGCCAGCAGTCGCGGTAGCGGAGTCTACAATGAGCAGTTCTTC. Translating gives CASSRGSGVYNEQFF.

This clone appeared a few times. V gene TRBV5-1 combines with J gene TRBJ2-3, with a tentative D call TRBD2 (5 bases). Germline loops: CDR1 SGHRS, CDR2 YFSETQ. With 4 bases removed from V and 6 bases from J, the gap between germline ends came to 21 bases. The CDR3 contains 16 residues. The CDR3 spells CASSPEGSAPPDTQYF. The CDR3, as DNA: TGCGCCAGCAGCCCCGAAGGGAGCGCCCCACCTGATACGCAGTATTTT.